This passage covers 16 T cell receptor beta chains from one sample sequenced in a study of T cell repertoires in cytomegalovirus infection. TCRdb reanalysed the reads using MiXCR and keeps one entry per CDR3 protein. The table shows around 740,000 distinct CDR3 sequences, with 35% occurring only once. The sample was PBMCs. These receptors were taken from a human donor in good health (CMV status not recorded). Some clones in this sample may be carry-over from other donors' samples.

This chain connects TRBV7-3 to TRBJ2-3; 9 bases align to TRBD1. This CDR3 is built from 15 residues. Germline trimming cut 4 bases from V and 3 bases from J; bases unmatched to any gene: 5. CDR1 SGHTA and CDR2 FQGTGA come from the germline V gene. In nucleotides, the CDR3 is TGTGCCAGCAGCTCCGGGACAGGGTTAACAGATACGCAGTATTTT. It yields the protein CASSSGTGLTDTQYF.

In the case of this clonotype: It may be a read error: a sequence one base away is much more abundant. The final CDR3 position lacks the conserved phenylalanine or tryptophan, pointing to a likely read error. V and J are TRBV7-2 and TRBJ2-1, with D maybe TRBD2 (5 bases). CDR1 SGHTA and CDR2 FQGNSA come from the germline V gene. The V and J ends lost 4 bases and 10 bases respectively, with 20 bases between them. CDR3 length: 15 amino acids. CDR3 amino acids: CASSWQLLASREQFL. The CDR3 nucleotides are TGTGCCAGCAGCTGGCAACTCCTAGCTAGCAGGGAGCAGTTCTTA.

The V and J genes are TRBV28 and TRBJ2-7, with 9 nucleotides matching TRBD2. Germline V lookup: CDR1 MDHEN, CDR2 SYDVKM. The length of the CDR3 is 15 residues. V was pared by 6 bases and J by 6 bases, with 12 bases of the junction left unmatched. Here the CDR3 DNA reads TGTGCCAGCAGACTAGCGGGTGGGGCATCTATCGAGCAGTACTTC. Its translation is CASRLAGGASIEQYF.

The chain links TRBV29-1 to TRBJ2-3, with 8 bases lining up with TRBD2. The trim removed 7 bases at V and 1 base at J, leaving 10 bases unmatched. The V gene's germline CDR1 is SQVTM and CDR2 ANQGSEA. This CDR3 contains 15 residues. CDR3: CSAVRRRGGTDTQYF. CDR3 nucleotides: TGCAGCGCGGTCCGACGGCGGGGGGGCACAGATACGCAGTATTTT.

Details on this clonotype: Here the CDR3 omits its conserved ending phenylalanine or tryptophan, so a read error is the likely source. The rearrangement links TRBV4-1 to TRBJ2-7; the match to TRBD1 covers 9 bases. CDR3 length equals 14 residues. Per the germline V gene, CDR1 is MGHRA and CDR2 is YSYEKL. CDR3 region: CVSSQGTGSYEQYY. In DNA, the CDR3 is TGCGTCAGCAGCCAAGGGACAGGGAGCTACGAGCAGTACTAC.

The CDR3 spells CASTPDKGILYEQYF. As DNA, the CDR3 is TGTGCCAGTACCCCTGATAAGGGGATTCTCTACGAGCAGTACTTC. The chain employs TRBV19 and TRBJ2-7, with TRBD1 as a possible D gene (5 bases). Deletions cut 7 bases from V and 3 bases from J, with 19 bases between. The CDR3 has 15 residues. The germline V gene has CDR1 LNHDA and CDR2 SQIVND (reference sequence).

This clonotype was recorded a few times. The V gene is TRBV15, the J gene TRBJ1-2; D may be TRBD1 (6 bases). CDR3 length: 15 residues. V was cut by 2 bases and J by 7 bases, with 17 bases left in between. CDR1 is LNHNV and CDR2 is YYDKDF in the germline V gene (reference sequence). The CDR3 region is CATSRTPGAEGGYTF. DNA of the CDR3: TGTGCCACCAGCAGAACTCCGGGGGCCGAGGGTGGCTACACCTTC.

The rearrangement uses TRBV2 and TRBJ1-5; 10 bases are a match to TRBD1. Germline V gene data show CDR1 as SNHLY and CDR2 as FYNNEI. Trimming cost V 5 bases and J 3 bases; bases outside gene matches: 13. CDR3 length: 18 amino acids. The CDR3 loop is CASSYPRDRGSDNQPQHF. In DNA, the CDR3 is TGTGCCAGCAGTTACCCCCGGGACAGGGGTAGTGACAATCAGCCCCAGCATTTT. Full variable domain (rest looked up from reference TRBV2 and TRBJ1-5): EPEVTQTPSHQVTQMGQEVILRCVPISNHLYFYWYRQILGQKVEFLVSFYNNEISEKSEIFDDQFSVERPDGSNFTLKIRSTKLEDSAMYFCASSYPRDRGSDNQPQHFGDGTRLSIL.

This clonotype has a handful of counts. V and J are TRBV19 and TRBJ2-1; D not certain. V shed 0 bases and J shed 7 bases, with 4 bases lying between them. The germline V gene encodes CDR1 LNHDA and CDR2 SQIVND (reference sequence). The CDR3 covers 12 residues. The CDR3 bases are TGTGCCAGTAGTATAGACAGGAATGAGCAGTTCTTC. Its translation is CASSIDRNEQFF.

The J gene is TRBJ2-1, the V gene TRBV2; D call uncertain. The germline gives CDR1 SNHLY, CDR2 FYNNEI. The CDR3 covers 11 residues. V lost 2 bases and J 12 bases, leaving 8 bases between the germline ends. The chain's CDR3 is CASSELRGQFF. For the CDR3, the DNA is TGTGCCAGCAGTGAACTCCGAGGGCAGTTCTTC.

The chain links TRBV5-5 to TRBJ2-7; 7 positions agree with TRBD1. Germline values: CDR1 SGHKS, CDR2 YYEKEE (reference sequence). This CDR3 comprises 15 residues. J lost 0 bases, V lost 4 bases, and 7 bases had no gene match. Written as DNA, the CDR3 is TGTGCCAGCAGCCATACAGGGGTAAGCTCCTACGAGCAGTACTTC. It codes for CASSHTGVSSYEQYF.

This clonotype was seen only once. The chain combines TRBV4-2 with TRBJ2-1; 9 nucleotides align to TRBD2. The CDR3 is 17 residues long. V dropped 0 bases and J dropped 7; count of bases not matched to a gene: 10. Germline CDR1 LGHNA, CDR2 YNFKEQ. CDR3 sequence: CASSQDMAGGPRNEQFF. The CDR3 coding sequence is TGTGCCAGCAGCCAAGATATGGCGGGGGGGCCTCGGAATGAGCAGTTCTTC.

The chain recombines TRBV20-1 with TRBJ1-5, with a tentative D call TRBD1 (6 bases). Trimming pared 1 base from V and 7 bases from J, leaving 20 bases between. CDR1 and CDR2 (germline): DFQATT, SNEGSKA (reference sequence). This CDR3 has 16 amino acids. CDR3 loop: CSARVLAGVQWQPQHF. The CDR3 coding sequence is TGCAGTGCTAGAGTTCTGGCAGGGGTTCAATGGCAGCCCCAGCATTTT.

As concerns this clonotype: The junction differs from germline at one of its ends, possibly a read error. The rearrangement joins TRBV7-3 to TRBJ2-1; 7 nucleotides match TRBD1. There are 14 residues in the CDR3. The germline gives CDR1 SGHTA, CDR2 FQGTGA. Written as DNA, the CDR3 is TGTGCCTGCAGCTTATGGTCAGGGGGCAATGAGCAGTTCTTC. Its protein is CACSLWSGGNEQFF.

The chain links TRBV2 to TRBJ2-5; 7 nucleotides line up with TRBD2. V was clipped by 6 bases and J by 2 bases; unmatched bases: 9. CDR1 SNHLY and CDR2 FYNNEI come from the germline V gene. The CDR3 is 15 residues long. As DNA, the CDR3 is TGTGCCAGCAGAGCTAGCGGAGTAATACAAGAGACCCAGTACTTC. Amino acid sequence: CASRASGVIQETQYF.

The genes are TRBV19 and TRBJ2-3, with 8 bases lining up with TRBD2. V trimming: 5 bases; J trimming: 2 bases; junction bases outside the gene matches: 6. Germline CDR1 LNHDA, CDR2 SQIVND (reference sequence). This CDR3 has 15 residues. CDR3 residues: CASSPERGFTDTQYF. The DNA of the CDR3 is TGTGCCAGTAGTCCAGAGCGGGGGTTCACAGATACGCAGTATTTT.